These T cell receptor beta chains were read from a single sample in a study of blood T cell repertoires in COVID-19. Assay used: immunoSEQ multiplex PCR; TCRdb lists only in-frame clones, some missing. This sample carries a few hundred thousand clones, about 91% of them seen once, and the ten largest clones take about 2.5%. The source material was peripheral blood. The receptors were gathered from a person under 35 with COVID-19, enrolled during active disease. The CDR3 runs from the conserved cysteine through the conserved F or W. Part of the rows lack a size; the others show once, few, many or a class for expanded clones.

CDR3: CASSSDRTETQYF; V: TRBV7-2; J: TRBJ2-5; size: -
CDR3: CASSLGLAEAYEQYF; V: TRBV5-4; J: TRBJ2-7; size: -
CDR3: CASSQTGRWSEQYF; V: TRBV4-1; J: TRBJ2-7; size: -
CDR3: CASSLPGEGTDTQYF; V: TRBV5-6; J: TRBJ2-3; size: -
CDR3: CASSIWVRGTSGIDEQFF; V: TRBV19; J: TRBJ2-1; size: -
CDR3: CASRASGFSTDTQYF; V: TRBV5-4; J: TRBJ2-3; size: -
CDR3: CASSVVTGYGYTF; V: TRBV9; J: TRBJ1-2; size: -
CDR3: CASSQVDYEQYF; V: TRBV4-1; J: TRBJ2-7; size: -
CDR3: CASRRDRVESPLHF; V: TRBV9; J: TRBJ1-6; size: -
CDR3: CASSKGTGPYEQYF; V: TRBV19; J: TRBJ2-7; size: once
CDR3: CASSQGAGGETQYF; V: TRBV5-4; J: TRBJ2-5; size: -
CDR3: CASSSSQLTGNGNTIYF; V: TRBV7-9; J: TRBJ1-3; size: -
CDR3: CAAGQSGYTF; V: TRBV30; J: TRBJ1-2; size: -
CDR3: CASSLQVMYPNTGELFF; V: TRBV27; J: TRBJ2-2; size: once
CDR3: CASSSTGYGYTF; V: TRBV7-2; J: TRBJ1-2; size: -
CDR3: CASRIAVFGELFF; V: TRBV27; J: TRBJ2-2; size: -
CDR3: CASASGVIGHTEAFF; V: TRBV5-1; J: TRBJ1-1; size: -
CDR3: CASSEQGGNQPQHF; V: TRBV7-2; J: TRBJ1-5; size: -
CDR3: CASSIGQGGEKLFF; V: TRBV5-1; J: TRBJ1-4; size: -
CDR3: CASRIGQGGTHNSPLHF; V: TRBV10-2; J: TRBJ1-6; size: -
CDR3: CAISGSGGDNEQFF; V: TRBV10-3; J: TRBJ2-1; size: -
CDR3: CASKGLAREQYF; V: TRBV2; J: TRBJ2-7; size: few
CDR3: CASSLLQGPLHF; V: TRBV27; J: TRBJ1-6; size: -
CDR3: CASSQTGEVYNEQFF; V: TRBV3-1/TRBV3-2; J: TRBJ2-1; size: -
CDR3: CASSEGQGYGYTF; V: TRBV9; J: TRBJ1-2; size: -
CDR3: CASSFNRGRYQPQHF; V: TRBV6-2/TRBV6-3; J: TRBJ1-5; size: -
CDR3: CASSITESYNEQFF; V: TRBV19; J: TRBJ2-1; size: once
CDR3: CTSSQGAEDFLVQYF; V: TRBV1; J: TRBJ2-5; size: once
CDR3: CASSSTPSSGEQYF; V: TRBV6-5; J: TRBJ2-7; size: -
CDR3: CASSFGRGSSYEQYF; V: TRBV11-2; J: TRBJ2-7; size: -
CDR3: CAISGGPNSPLHF; V: TRBV10-3; J: TRBJ1-6; size: -
CDR3: CASSFYSVRRTGEETQYF; V: TRBV28; J: TRBJ2-5; size: -
CDR3: CASSEGQYGYTF; V: TRBV6-1; J: TRBJ1-2; size: -
CDR3: CAISEPGPGNTIYF; V: TRBV10-3; J: TRBJ1-3; size: -
CDR3: CAISGTTGGANTGELFF; V: TRBV10-3; J: TRBJ2-2; size: -
CDR3: CASSVVSGFSGNTIYF; V: TRBV9; J: TRBJ1-3; size: -
CDR3: CASSWDREYEQYF; V: TRBV5-1; J: TRBJ2-7; size: -
CDR3: CASGQGFTDTQYF; V: TRBV19; J: TRBJ2-3; size: -
CDR3: CAISVGSGGTYEQYF; V: TRBV10-3; J: TRBJ2-7; size: -
CDR3: CATSDGWGYTF; V: TRBV24-1; J: TRBJ1-2; size: -
CDR3: CASSFRQGANYGYTF; V: TRBV7-8; J: TRBJ1-2; size: -